This TCR beta chain is drawn from a study of shared clonotypes between healthy human individuals (dated by TCRdb to 2018 to 2020). With respect to the entire study: Two women and a few men aged 18 to 49 years were included in the cohort. The study deeply sequenced blood TCR repertoires of five healthy adults to estimate repertoire size and the extent of clonotype sharing between individuals. Different laboratories and diverse techniques were used to prepare libraries and sequence TCR repertoires, to increase sequencing depth and limit assay-specific biases. Per donor, leukapheresis produced somewhere between about 0.85 and 8.9 billion PBMCs.

The germline V gene (reference sequence) provides CDR1 MNHNY and CDR2 SVGAGI. V is cut by 7 bases and J by 7 bases, and the space between the germline ends is 13 bases. The CDR3, cysteine through phenylalanine, is 12 amino acids long. Left in the record is the CDR3 DNA by itself, 36 bases read in frame from the first base. Summary of the overall study and its limitations: The small number of donors limited the genetic and exposure-history diversity represented. Only blood was sampled, and tissue TCR repertoires likely differ from those in blood. Pairwise subsampling indicated that sequencing depth was expected to affect the degree of clonotype sharing among donors.

The donors were healthy, HIV-negative adults who had no recently reported acute infections or vaccinations. Every donor was a Caucasian adult residing in Nashville, Tennessee, USA. In the unsorted samples, roughly 90 million PBMCs were counted, and genomic DNA was extracted using the QIAamp DNA Blood Mini kit. After blood collection by leukapheresis, PBMCs were isolated using Ficoll-Histopaque density gradient centrifugation and then cryopreserved in the vapor phase of liquid nitrogen. Using the deep immunoSEQ assay, multiplex PCR amplified TCR CDR3 regions from genomic DNA. Extracted genomic DNA from each cell subset was distributed evenly across all wells of several immunoSEQ 96-well plates, and each plate was treated as a replicate. For unsorted PBMC, roughly 0.3 ug of genomic DNA, equivalent to about 30,000 T cell genomes, went into each replicate PCR. Ten immunoSEQ deep assay plates were used to sequence the unsorted PBMC genomic DNA. Purified libraries were quantified with a Qubit 3.0 fluorometer, sized on a Bioanalyzer 2100, and re-quantified with the KAPA Library Quantification kit. A separate single-read 150-cycle Illumina NextSeq 550 flow cell was used to sequence each immunoSEQ 96-well plate. Per the source publication's procedure: The immunoSEQ output contained only junctional sequences without quality scores, so filtering could not match that applied to full-length reads. Sequences were annotated with PyIR, a Python wrapper for IgBLAST v1.9, using IMGT germline references to assign V/J genes and CDR3. Any read was removed if the V/J assignment was weak (E-value above 1e-6), the CDR3 was missing, or the read contained stop codons, out-of-frame junctions, or ambiguous translated residues. V3J clonotypes were defined as sequences sharing the same inferred V gene, J gene, and CDR3 amino acid sequence. Percentage overlap between repertoires was calculated by dividing the number of shared unique clonotypes by the size of the smaller repertoire. Three approaches were used to assess repertoire richness: RTK rarefaction, the Chao1 estimator, and Recon v2.1 estimates of unobserved clonotypes. This immuneACCESS table, as held by TCRdb, lists in-frame sequences with V and J called but not all clones. Of the missing ones, under half trace to an unresolved V gene in checked studies; the others have no known cause. That table gives V, J and clone size, and the DNA gave D and trimming. The sample table contains hundreds of thousands of clones; only one count was recorded for around 79% of them. Jointly, the top ten make up approximately 13% of the sample.

Of note for this clone: Its recognized antigen is unknown. It has no much larger one-base neighbor in the sample; base qualities were not kept.

The V gene is TRBV6-6 and the J gene is TRBJ1-2, with TRBD1 tentatively as D gene (5 bases match). What was sequenced was PBMCs. The TCR originated in a middle-aged woman in good health. Some clones in this sample may be carry-over from other donors' samples. The DNA is TGTGCCAGCAATCCAGGGACGGCTGGCTACACCTTC. Translated, this is CASNPGTAGYTF.